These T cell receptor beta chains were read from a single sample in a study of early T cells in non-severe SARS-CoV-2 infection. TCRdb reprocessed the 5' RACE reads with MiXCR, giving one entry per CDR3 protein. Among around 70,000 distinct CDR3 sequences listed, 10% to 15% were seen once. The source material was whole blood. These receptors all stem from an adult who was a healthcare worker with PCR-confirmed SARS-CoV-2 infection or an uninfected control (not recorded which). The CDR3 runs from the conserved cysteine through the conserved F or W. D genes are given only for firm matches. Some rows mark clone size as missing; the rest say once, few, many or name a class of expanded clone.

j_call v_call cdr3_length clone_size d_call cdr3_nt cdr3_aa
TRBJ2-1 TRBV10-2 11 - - TGCGCCACTTTCTACCACAATGAGCAGTTCTTC CATFYHNEQFF
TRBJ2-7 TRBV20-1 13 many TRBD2 TGCAGTGCTAGCGGGGGGAACAACTACGAGCAGTACTTC CSASGGNNYEQYF
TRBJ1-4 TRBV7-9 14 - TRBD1 TGTGCCATCACTCAGGGACAGGGTAATGAAAAACTGTTTTTT CAITQGQGNEKLFF
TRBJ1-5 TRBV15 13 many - TGTGCCACCAGCAGAGATCACGCCGACCCCCAGCATTTT CATSRDHADPQHF
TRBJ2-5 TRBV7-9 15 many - TGTGCCAGCAGCTTAGAGCCAGGGGGGCAAGAGACCCAGTACTTC CASSLEPGGQETQYF
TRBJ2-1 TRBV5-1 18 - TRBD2 TGCGCCAGCAGCCGCGACACCGGGACTAGCGGAACCTACAATGAGCAGTTCTTC CASSRDTGTSGTYNEQFF
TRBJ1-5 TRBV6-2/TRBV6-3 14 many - TGTGCCAGCAGTTACTCAGCCGGGTCATCGCCCCAGCATTTT CASSYSAGSSPQHF
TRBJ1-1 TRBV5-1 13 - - TGCGCCACCCGAGGACAGCTGAACACTGAAGCTTTCTTT CATRGQLNTEAFF
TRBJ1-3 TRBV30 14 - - TGTGCCTGGAGTGTGCACCGCTCTGGAAACACCATATATTTT CAWSVHRSGNTIYF
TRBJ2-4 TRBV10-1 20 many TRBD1 TGCGCCAGCAGAAAGACTGGAGGAGACAGGGGGCGAAAGGCCAAAAACATTCAGTACTTC CASRKTGGDRGRKAKNIQYF
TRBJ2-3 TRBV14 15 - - TGTGCCAGCAGCCCCGTGGTGGGTGCACCAGATACGCAGTATTTT CASSPVVGAPDTQYF
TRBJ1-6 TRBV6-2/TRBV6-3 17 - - TGTGCCAGCAGTTCCGCCGGGACATCTCTTCCGAATTCACCCCTCCACTTT CASSSAGTSLPNSPLHF
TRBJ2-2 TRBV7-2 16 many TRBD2 TGTGCCAGCAGCACTCGACTAGCGGCAAACACCGGGGAGCTGTTTTTT CASSTRLAANTGELFF
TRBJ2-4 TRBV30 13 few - TGTGCCTTTGAGGGGGAGGCCAAAAACATTCAGTACTTC CAFEGEAKNIQYF
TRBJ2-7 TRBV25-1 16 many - TGTGCCAGCAGTTCCCTATTCGGGGGAGGCCCCAACGAGCAGTACTTC CASSSLFGGGPNEQYF
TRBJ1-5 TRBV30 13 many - TGTGCCTGGAGTGAGGATAGCAATCAGCCCCAGCATTTT CAWSEDSNQPQHF
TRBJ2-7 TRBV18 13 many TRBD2 TGTGCCAGCTCCGGGACTAGCAGCTACGAGCAGTACTTC CASSGTSSYEQYF
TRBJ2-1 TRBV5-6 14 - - TGTGCCAGCAGCCCCGGGGCAGGGGTGGATGAGCAGTTCTTC CASSPGAGVDEQFF
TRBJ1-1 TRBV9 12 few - TGTGCCAGCAGCCCCCCGGACACTGAAGCTTTCTTT CASSPPDTEAFF
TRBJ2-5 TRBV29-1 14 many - TGCAGCGTTGAAGTCTCAGCTGGGGGAGAGACCCAGTACTTC CSVEVSAGGETQYF
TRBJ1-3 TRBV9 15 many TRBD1 TGTGCCAGCAGCGAGGGGGCCCTATCTGGAAACACCATATATTTT CASSEGALSGNTIYF
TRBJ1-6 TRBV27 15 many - TGTGCCAGCAGTCCCTCGGAACGCCGGAATTCACCCCTCCACTTT CASSPSERRNSPLHF
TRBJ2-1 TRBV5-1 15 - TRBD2 TGCGCCAGCAGCTTGGTTGGGACTAGCATGGATGAGCAGTTCTTC CASSLVGTSMDEQFF
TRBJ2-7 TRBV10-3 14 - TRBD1 TGTGCCATCAGTGAGTTACAGGGGGCGCGGGAGCAGTACTTC CAISELQGAREQYF
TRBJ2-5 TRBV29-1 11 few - TGCAGCGTCAAACTAGAACCCCGCCAGTACTTC CSVKLEPRQYF
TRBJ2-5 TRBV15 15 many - TGTGCCACCAGCAGGTGGGGACGGCCAGAGAAGACCCAGTACTTC CATSRWGRPEKTQYF
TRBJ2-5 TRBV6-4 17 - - TGTGCCAGCAGTGACTATCCTCCCGGGACACGACAAGAGACCCAGTACTTC CASSDYPPGTRQETQYF
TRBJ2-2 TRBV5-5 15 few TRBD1 TGTGCCAGCAGTTGGGACAGGGGGCGCACCGGGGAGCTGTTTTTT CASSWDRGRTGELFF
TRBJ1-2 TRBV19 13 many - TGTGCCAGTAGTAGATCCGGGAACTATGGCTACACCTTC CASSRSGNYGYTF
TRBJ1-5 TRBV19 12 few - TGTGCCAGTAATTCGGGGGATCAGCCCCAGCATTTT CASNSGDQPQHF
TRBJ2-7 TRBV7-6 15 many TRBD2 TGTGCCAGCAGCGTCGCGGGAGCGGGACCCTACGAGCAGTACTTC CASSVAGAGPYEQYF
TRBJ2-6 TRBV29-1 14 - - TGCAGCGTTGGAAGGGGGAGTGGGGCCAACGTCCTGACTTTC CSVGRGSGANVLTF
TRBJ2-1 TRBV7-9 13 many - TGTGCCAGCAGCCCAAGACAGTACAATGAGCAGTTCTTC CASSPRQYNEQFF
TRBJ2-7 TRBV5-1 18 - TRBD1 TGCGCCAGCAGCTTCCCAAATCCGGATCTGCCAGGGGGCTACGAGCAGTACTTC CASSFPNPDLPGGYEQYF
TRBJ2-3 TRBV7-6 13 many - TGTGCCAGCAGCTTATGGATAGCAGATACGCAGTATTTT CASSLWIADTQYF
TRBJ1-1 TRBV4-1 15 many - TGCGCCAGCAGCCCTTACCAGACCGTGAACACTGAAGCTTTCTTT CASSPYQTVNTEAFF
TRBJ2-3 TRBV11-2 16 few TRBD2 TGTGCCAGCAGCTTGATGACTAGCAGAAGCACAGATACGCAGTATTTT CASSLMTSRSTDTQYF
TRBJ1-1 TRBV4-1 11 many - TGCGCCAGCAGCCAATCGGAGGAAGCTTTCTTT CASSQSEEAFF
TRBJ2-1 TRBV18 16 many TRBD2 TGTGCCAGCTCACCACTCGTCGGGGAGCGGGGAAATGAGCAGTTCTTC CASSPLVGERGNEQFF
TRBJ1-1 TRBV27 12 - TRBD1 TGTGCCAGCAGTTGGCGACAGGGGACAACTTTCTTT CASSWRQGTTFF
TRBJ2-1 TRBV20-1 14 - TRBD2 TGCAGTGCTAGTCCCGGGACTAGCGGGAATGAGCAGTTCTTC CSASPGTSGNEQFF
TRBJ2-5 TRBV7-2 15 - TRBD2 TGTGCCACCCGGACTAGCGGGAGGGCCGGAGAGACCCAGTACTTC CATRTSGRAGETQYF
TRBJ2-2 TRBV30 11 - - TGTGCCTGGAGTCCGGGCGGGGAGCTGTTTTTT CAWSPGGELFF
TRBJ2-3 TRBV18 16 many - TGTGCCAGCTCAGTTTCTAGCGCGAGTTCAACAGATACGCAGTATTTT CASSVSSASSTDTQYF
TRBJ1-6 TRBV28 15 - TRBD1 TGTGCCAGCAGTCTTCCAGGACAGGCCACTTCACCCCTCCACTTT CASSLPGQATSPLHF